Described below is a single T cell receptor beta chain sequence and its context. The sample belongs to a study of blood T cell repertoires in COVID-19. Study context: Researchers got acute and convalescent COVID-19 samples from the United States, Italy and Spain.

Clones were sequenced by immunoSEQ multiplex PCR, and TCRdb holds only the in-frame ones, with some missing. The data hold around 270,000 clones, with 88% observed a single time. Germline V gives CDR1 GTSNPN, CDR2 SVGIG (reference sequence). This CDR3 comprises 15 residues. V shed 0 bases and J 5 bases; nucleotides not matched to a gene: 3. The sequence came from a man aged 55 to 70 who had recovered from COVID-19. Sample: peripheral blood. This chain links TRBV30 with TRBJ2-2; 10 bases are a match to TRBD2. CDR3 nucleotides: TGTGCCTGGAGTGTCCTAGCGGGGGCGACCGGGGAGCTGTTTTTT. It specifies CAWSVLAGATGELFF. Complete variable domain (other parts from reference TRBV30 and TRBJ2-2): SQTIHQWPATLVQPVGSPLSLECTVEGTSNPNLYWYRQAAGRGLQLLFYSVGIGQISSEVPQNLSASRPQDRQFILSSKKLLLSDSGFYLCAWSVLAGATGELFFGEGSRLTVL.